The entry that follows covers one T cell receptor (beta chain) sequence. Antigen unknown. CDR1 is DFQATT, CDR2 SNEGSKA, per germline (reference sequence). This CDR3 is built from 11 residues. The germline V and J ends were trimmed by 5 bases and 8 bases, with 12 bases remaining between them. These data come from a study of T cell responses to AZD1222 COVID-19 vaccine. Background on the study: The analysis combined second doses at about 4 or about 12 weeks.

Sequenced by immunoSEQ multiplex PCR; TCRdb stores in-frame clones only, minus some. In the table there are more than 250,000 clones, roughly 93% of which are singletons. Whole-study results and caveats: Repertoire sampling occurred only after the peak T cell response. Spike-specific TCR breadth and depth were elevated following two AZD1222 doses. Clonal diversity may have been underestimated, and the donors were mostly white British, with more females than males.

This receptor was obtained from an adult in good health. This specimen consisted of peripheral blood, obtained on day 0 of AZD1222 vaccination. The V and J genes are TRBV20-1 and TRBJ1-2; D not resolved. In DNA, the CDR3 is TGCAGTGCTGGACGGACGGGGGGCTACACCTTC. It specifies CSAGRTGGYTF.